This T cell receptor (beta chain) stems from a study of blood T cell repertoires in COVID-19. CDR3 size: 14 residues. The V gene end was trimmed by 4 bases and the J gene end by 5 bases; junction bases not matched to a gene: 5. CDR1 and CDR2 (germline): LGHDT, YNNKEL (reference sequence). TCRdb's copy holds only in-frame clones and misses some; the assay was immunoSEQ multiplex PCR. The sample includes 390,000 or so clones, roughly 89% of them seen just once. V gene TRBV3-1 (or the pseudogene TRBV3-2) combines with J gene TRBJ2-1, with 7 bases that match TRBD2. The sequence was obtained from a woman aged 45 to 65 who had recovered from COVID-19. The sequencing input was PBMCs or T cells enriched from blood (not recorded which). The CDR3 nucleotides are TGTGCCAGCAGCCGTCAGGGAGGGAACAATGAGCAGTTCTTC. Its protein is CASSRQGGNNEQFF.